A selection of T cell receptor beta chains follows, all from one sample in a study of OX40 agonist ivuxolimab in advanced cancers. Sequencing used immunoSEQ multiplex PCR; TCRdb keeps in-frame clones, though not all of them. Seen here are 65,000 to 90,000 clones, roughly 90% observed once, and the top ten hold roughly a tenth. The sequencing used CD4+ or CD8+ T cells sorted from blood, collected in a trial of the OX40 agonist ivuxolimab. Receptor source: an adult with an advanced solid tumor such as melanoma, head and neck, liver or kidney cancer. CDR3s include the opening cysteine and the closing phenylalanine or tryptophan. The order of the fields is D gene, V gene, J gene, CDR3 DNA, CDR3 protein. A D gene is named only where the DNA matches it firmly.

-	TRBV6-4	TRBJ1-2	TGTGCCAGCAGTGACTCGACGCTCGAGACCTATGGCTACACCTTC	CASSDSTLETYGYTF
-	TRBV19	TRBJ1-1	TGTGCCAGTACCCCAGTCGATTTTCGAGGGAACACTGAAGCTTTCTTT	CASTPVDFRGNTEAFF
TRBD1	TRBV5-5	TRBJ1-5	TGTGCCAGCTCAGGGGGAATAGGCAATCAGCCCCAGCATTTT	CASSGGIGNQPQHF
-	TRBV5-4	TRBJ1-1	TGTGCCAGCAGCCACCAATACCACTCGGACACCCTGAACACTGAAGCTTTCTTT	CASSHQYHSDTLNTEAFF
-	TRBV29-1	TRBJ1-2	TGCAGCGTTGAAGACTCGTTGGATCCCACTAACTATGGCTACACCTTC	CSVEDSLDPTNYGYTF
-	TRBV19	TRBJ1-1	TGTGCCAGTGGGGTGGGGACCCTGAACACTGAAGCTTTCTTT	CASGVGTLNTEAFF
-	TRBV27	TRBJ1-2	TGTGCCAGCAGCGCGGGAACCCTTGGTGGCTACACCTTC	CASSAGTLGGYTF
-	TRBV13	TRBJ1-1	TGTGCCAGCAGCTTAGACCTGGGGTACACTGAAGCTTTCTTT	CASSLDLGYTEAFF
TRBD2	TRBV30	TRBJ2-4	TGTGCCTGGAGTGAGGATCCAGCGGGGGGCTGGGGAGCCAAAAACATTCAGTACTTC	CAWSEDPAGGWGAKNIQYF
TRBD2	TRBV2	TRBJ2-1	TGTGCCAGCAGTTCCCCGACTAGCGGGGGGGCGGTGGTGGCCTTCTTC	CASSSPTSGGAVVAFF
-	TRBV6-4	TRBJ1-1	TGTGCCAGCAGTGACCAGGCGAACACTGAAGCTTTCTTT	CASSDQANTEAFF
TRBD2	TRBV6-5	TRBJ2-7	TGTGCCAGCAGCCCGGGACTAGCGCCTTACGAGCAGTACTTC	CASSPGLAPYEQYF
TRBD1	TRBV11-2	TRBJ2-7	TGTGCCAGCAGCCTGGACAGGGCGGGCGAGCAGTACTTC	CASSLDRAGEQYF
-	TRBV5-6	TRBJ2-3	TGTGCCAGCAGCTTGGAGGGGGCTAGCGCAGATACGCAGTATTTT	CASSLEGASADTQYF
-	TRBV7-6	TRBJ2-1	TGTGCCAGCAGCTTAGCATCCTACAATGAGCAGTTCTTC	CASSLASYNEQFF
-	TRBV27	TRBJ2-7	TGTGCCACCCGAGGTGGGGCAGGGAGCTACGAGCAGTACTTC	CATRGGAGSYEQYF
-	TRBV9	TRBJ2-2	TGTGCCAGCAGCGTAGGGATAGGGGACAACACCGGGGAGCTGTTTTTT	CASSVGIGDNTGELFF
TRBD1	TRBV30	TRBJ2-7	TGTGCCTGGAGTCAGGGTCAGGGGGCATACGAGCAGTACTTC	CAWSQGQGAYEQYF
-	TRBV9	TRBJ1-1	TGTGCCAGCAGCGTAGCTACAGGCCCGAACACTGAAGCTTTCTTT	CASSVATGPNTEAFF
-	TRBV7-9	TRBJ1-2	TGTGCCAGCAGCTTCGGAGATGAGTATGGCTACACCTTC	CASSFGDEYGYTF
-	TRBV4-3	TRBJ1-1	TGCGCCAGCAGCCAAGAGGCAGGGGCCCACACTGAAGCTTTCTTT	CASSQEAGAHTEAFF
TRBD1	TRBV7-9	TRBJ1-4	TGTGCCAGCACCACATTGACAGGGGGGGAGGAAAAACTGTTTTTT	CASTTLTGGEEKLFF
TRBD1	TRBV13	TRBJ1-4	TGTGCCAGCAGCTCGGGACAGCAAGATGAAAAACTGTTTTTT	CASSSGQQDEKLFF
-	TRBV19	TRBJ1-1	TGTGCCAGTAGCCTCGTAGAGGGCATGGCAGCCGAAGGTGCTTTCTTT	CASSLVEGMAAEGAFF
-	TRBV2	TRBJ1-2	TGTGCCGGTTCCCGGGACACTGGCTACACCTTC	CAGSRDTGYTF
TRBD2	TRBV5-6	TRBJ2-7	TGTGCCAGCAGCGCCGGGACTAGCGGGCCCTACGAGCAGTACTTC	CASSAGTSGPYEQYF
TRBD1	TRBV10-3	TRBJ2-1	TGTGCCATCAGTGAATTTAAGGGGGCGGATGAGCAGTTCTTC	CAISEFKGADEQFF
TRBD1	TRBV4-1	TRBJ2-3	TGCGCCAGCAGCCAGGACCGACAGGGAAGCACAGATACGCAGTATTTT	CASSQDRQGSTDTQYF
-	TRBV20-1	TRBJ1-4	TGCAGTGGGGGGCACGGTGAAAAACTGTTTTTT	CSGGHGEKLFF
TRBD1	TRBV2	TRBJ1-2	TGTGCCAGCAGTGAGGCAGGGGGCTATGGCTACACCTTC	CASSEAGGYGYTF
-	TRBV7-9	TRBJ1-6	TGTGCCAGCAGCACAATGAAAGGGGTTTATTCACCCCTCCACTTT	CASSTMKGVYSPLHF
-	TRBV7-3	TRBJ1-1	TGTGCCAGCAGCTTGGTGGGACCTAAGAACACTGAAGCTTTCTTT	CASSLVGPKNTEAFF
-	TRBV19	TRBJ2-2	TGTGCCAGTAGTATAGGAGGGGTAGTGGCCACCGGGGAGCTGTTTTTT	CASSIGGVVATGELFF
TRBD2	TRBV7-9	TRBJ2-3	TGTGCCAGCCAGGGACTAGCGGGGGGGCCCGGCACAGATACGCAGTATTTT	CASQGLAGGPGTDTQYF
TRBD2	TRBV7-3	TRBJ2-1	TGTGCCAGCAGCTTATTCCGGGGGGGTTACAATGAGCAGTTCTTC	CASSLFRGGYNEQFF
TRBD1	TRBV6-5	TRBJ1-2	TGTGCCAGCAGTTACCTGGGACAGGGGTACTATGGCTACACCTTC	CASSYLGQGYYGYTF
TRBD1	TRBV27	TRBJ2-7	TGTGCCAGCAGTCCCCAGACAGGGGGATTGGAGCAGTACTTC	CASSPQTGGLEQYF
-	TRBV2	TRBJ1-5	TGTGCCAGCAGTGAATACGGTAATAGCAATCAGCCCCAGCATTTT	CASSEYGNSNQPQHF
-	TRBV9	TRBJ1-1	TGTGCCAGCAGCGCCCCCGGGGGGCAGGTCACTGAAGCTTTCTTT	CASSAPGGQVTEAFF